A single sample is the source of the 5 T cell receptor beta chains below, sequenced in a study of blood T cell repertoires in COVID-19. Assay: immunoSEQ multiplex PCR; the TCRdb copy retains only in-frame clones and omits some. The sample shows about 430,000 clones, 88% of them seen only once. Sequenced sample: PBMCs or T cells enriched from blood (not recorded which). These receptors were taken from a woman aged 18 to 35 who had been exposed to COVID-19.

The chain joins TRBV28 to TRBJ1-6, with D possibly TRBD1 on 6 matching bases. With 2 bases removed from V and 8 bases from J, the gap between germline ends came to 13 bases. This CDR3 is 15 amino acids long. Per germline, CDR1 MDHEN and CDR2 SYDVKM. In DNA, the CDR3 is TGTGCCAGCAGTTTAACTTACAGGGAATATTCACCCCTCCACTTT. Its protein is CASSLTYREYSPLHF.

The J gene is TRBJ2-3, the V gene TRBV7-6; D ambiguous. V lost 5 bases, J lost 3 bases, and 9 bases lay in between. Per germline, CDR1 SGHVS and CDR2 FNYEAQ. The CDR3 sequence is 13 residues long. CDR3 residues: CASSLSPTDTQYF. The CDR3 DNA reads TGTGCCAGCAGCCTCAGTCCGACAGATACGCAGTATTTT.

V is TRBV5-4 and J is TRBJ1-6; D is perhaps TRBD1 (6 bases). The CDR3 contains 14 residues. V was trimmed by 4 bases and J by 7 bases, leaving 12 bases between them. Germline V lookup: CDR1 SGHNT, CDR2 YYREEE (reference sequence). This CDR3 is CASSVGHSNSPLHF. CDR3 coding DNA: TGTGCCAGCAGCGTGGGACATTCAAATTCACCCCTCCACTTT.

The chain combines TRBV5-1 with TRBJ2-7, with TRBD2 matching 9 bases. The V segment lost 4 bases and the J segment 0 bases; nucleotides outside the gene matches: 2. Germline CDR1 reads SGHRS; CDR2 reads YFSETQ. This CDR3 has 14 amino acids. CDR3 in amino acids: CASSISGSSYEQYF. The CDR3 nucleotides read TGCGCCAGCAGCATTAGCGGGAGCTCCTACGAGCAGTACTTC. The complete variable domain, with remaining parts taken from reference TRBV5-1 and TRBJ2-7, reads KAGVTQTPRYLIKTRGQQVTLSCSPISGHRSVSWYQQTPGQGLQFLFEYFSETQRNKGNFPGRFSGRQFSNSRSEMNVSTLELGDSALYLCASSISGSSYEQYFGPGTRLTVT.

Here the CDR3 DNA reads TGTGCCAGCAGCAACGGGACAGGGCCCTCACCCCTCCACTTT. It specifies CASSNGTGPSPLHF. The V and J genes are TRBV21-1 and TRBJ1-6; the D call of TRBD1 is as the table states it, not checked on the DNA. TRBV21-1 is designated a pseudogene. The CDR3 sequence is 14 residues long.